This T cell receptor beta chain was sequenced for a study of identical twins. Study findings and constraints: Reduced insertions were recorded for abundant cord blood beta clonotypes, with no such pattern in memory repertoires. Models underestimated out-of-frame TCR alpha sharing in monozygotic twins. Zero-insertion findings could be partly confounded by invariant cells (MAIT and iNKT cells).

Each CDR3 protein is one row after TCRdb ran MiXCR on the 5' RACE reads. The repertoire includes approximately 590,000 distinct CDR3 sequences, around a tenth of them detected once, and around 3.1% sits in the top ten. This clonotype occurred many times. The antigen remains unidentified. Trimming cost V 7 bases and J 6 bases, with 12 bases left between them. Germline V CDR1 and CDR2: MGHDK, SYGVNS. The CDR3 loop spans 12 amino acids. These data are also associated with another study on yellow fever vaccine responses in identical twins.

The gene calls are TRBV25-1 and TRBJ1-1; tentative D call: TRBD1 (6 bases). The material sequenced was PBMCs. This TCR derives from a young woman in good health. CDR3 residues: CASTLGGAEAFF. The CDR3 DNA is TGTGCCAGCACCCTAGGGGGGGCTGAAGCTTTCTTT. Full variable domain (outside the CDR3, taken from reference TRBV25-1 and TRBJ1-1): EADIYQTPRYLVIGTGKKITLECSQTMGHDKMYWYQQDPGMELHLIHYSYGVNSTEKGDLSSESTVSRIRTEHFPLTLESARPSHTSQYLCASTLGGAEAFFGQGTRLTVV.